This paragraph reports one TCR beta chain. This could be a read error, since a much larger clone is one nucleotide away. These data come from a study of T cells in Graves' hyperthyroidism and ophthalmopathy. Germline values: CDR1 SGDLS, CDR2 YYNGEE. The V end was cut by 5 bases, the J end by 1 base, with 9 bases between. The CDR3 has 13 residues. Researchers barred patients who had uncontrolled infection, other autoimmune disease, pregnancy or lactation. TCR beta CDR3 regions were amplified from RNA transcripts. An initial round of RT-PCR targeting the TCR CDR3 relied on the HTBI primer set. One entry per CDR3 protein, called by TCRdb with MiXCR from the multiplex PCR reads. The data hold about 840,000 distinct CDR3 sequences, with 35% to 40% observed a single time.

Sequencing was carried out using blood. This chain uses TRBV9 with TRBJ1-1; D possibly corresponds to TRBD1 (6 bases). The source is a man between 18 and 29 years old with Graves' hyperthyroidism. The CDR3, as DNA: TGTGCCAGCAGGTGGACAGCGAACACTGAAGCTTTCTTT. This codes for CASRWTANTEAFF.